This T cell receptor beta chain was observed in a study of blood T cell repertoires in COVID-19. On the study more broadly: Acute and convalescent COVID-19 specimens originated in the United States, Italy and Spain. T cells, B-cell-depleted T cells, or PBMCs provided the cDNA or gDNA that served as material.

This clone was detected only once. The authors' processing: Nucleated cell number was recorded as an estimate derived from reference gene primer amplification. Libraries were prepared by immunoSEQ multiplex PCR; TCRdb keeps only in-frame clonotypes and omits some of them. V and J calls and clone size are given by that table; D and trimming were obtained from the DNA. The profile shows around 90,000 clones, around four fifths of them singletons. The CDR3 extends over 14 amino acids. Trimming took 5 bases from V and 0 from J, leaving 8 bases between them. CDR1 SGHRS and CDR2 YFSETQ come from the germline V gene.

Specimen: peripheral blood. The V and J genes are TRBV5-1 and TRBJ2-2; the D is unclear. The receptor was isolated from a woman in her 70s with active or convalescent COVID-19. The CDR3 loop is CASRESANTGELFF. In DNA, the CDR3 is TGCGCCAGCAGGGAAAGCGCGAACACCGGGGAGCTGTTTTTT.